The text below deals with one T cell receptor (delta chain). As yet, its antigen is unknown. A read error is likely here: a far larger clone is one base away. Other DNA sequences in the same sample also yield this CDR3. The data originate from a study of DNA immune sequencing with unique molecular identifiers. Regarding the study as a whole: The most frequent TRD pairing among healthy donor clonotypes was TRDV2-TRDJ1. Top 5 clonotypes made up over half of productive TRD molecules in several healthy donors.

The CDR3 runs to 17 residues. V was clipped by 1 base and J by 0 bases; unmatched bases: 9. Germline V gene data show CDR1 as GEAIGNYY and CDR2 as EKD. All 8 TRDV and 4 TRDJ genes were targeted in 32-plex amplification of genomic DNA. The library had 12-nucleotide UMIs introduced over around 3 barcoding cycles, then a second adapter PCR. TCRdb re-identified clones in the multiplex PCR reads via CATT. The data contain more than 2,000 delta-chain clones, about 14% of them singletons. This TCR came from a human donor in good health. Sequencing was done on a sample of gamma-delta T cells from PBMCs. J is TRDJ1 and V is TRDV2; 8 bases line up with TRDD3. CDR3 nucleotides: TGTGCCTGTGACACTGTCGGGATACGCGGGCACACCGATAAACTCATCTTT. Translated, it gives CACDTVGIRGHTDKLIF.